The rows below give T cell receptor beta chains drawn from one sample of a study of lymphopenia after photon versus proton radiotherapy. The method was immunoSEQ multiplex PCR; TCRdb's version includes in-frame clones alone and lacks a portion of them. The top ten hold around 2.1% of the sample, which has 60,000 or so clones, 75% to 90% seen once. The specimen comprised peripheral blood, sampled from a patient treated with photon-based radiotherapy. The receptors here all came from a man in his forties or fifties with gastric cancer. The CDR3 runs from the conserved cysteine through the conserved F or W. A D gene is named only where the DNA matches it firmly. Clone size is given for some rows only: seen once, a few or many times, or a class if the clone is expanded.

D: TRBD2
J: TRBJ2-1
size: .
V: TRBV18
DNA: TGTGCCAGCTTGGGACTAGCGGGGAATGAGCAGTTCTTC
CDR3: CASLGLAGNEQFF

D: TRBD2
J: TRBJ2-2
size: .
V: TRBV7-2
DNA: TGTGCCAGCAGCGGACTAGCGGGGGGCATCGGGGAGCTGTTTTTT
CDR3: CASSGLAGGIGELFF

D: .
J: TRBJ2-1
size: .
V: TRBV7-8
DNA: TGTGCCAGCAGAACTACTAGTCGTGAGCAGTTCTTC
CDR3: CASRTTSREQFF

D: TRBD1
J: TRBJ2-1
size: .
V: TRBV29-1
DNA: TGCAGCGCCGATCGGGACAGCAATGAGCAGTTCTTC
CDR3: CSADRDSNEQFF

D: .
J: TRBJ1-2
size: .
V: TRBV4-2
DNA: TGTGCCAGCAGCCCACAGGCCCGAGCTAACTATGGCTACACCTTC
CDR3: CASSPQARANYGYTF

D: .
J: TRBJ1-6
size: few
V: TRBV14
DNA: TGTGCCAGCAGACTCTCCCATAATTCACCCCTCCACTTT
CDR3: CASRLSHNSPLHF

D: .
J: TRBJ2-3
size: .
V: TRBV9
DNA: TGTGCCAGCAGCGTAGGGCCTAGCACCCGAGGGGCAGATACGCAGTATTTT
CDR3: CASSVGPSTRGADTQYF

D: .
J: TRBJ2-3
size: few
V: TRBV6-6
DNA: TGTGCCAGCAGTTACTCCCTTGGCGAGGGGGAGGATACGCAGTATTTT
CDR3: CASSYSLGEGEDTQYF

D: .
J: TRBJ1-2
size: few
V: TRBV2
DNA: TGTGCCAGCAGGGGCAGGACCGCTGTCTATGGCTACACCTTC
CDR3: CASRGRTAVYGYTF

D: .
J: TRBJ2-3
size: .
V: TRBV7-9
DNA: TGTGCCAGCAGCGACGCGGCAGGGATCACAGATACGCAGTATTTT
CDR3: CASSDAAGITDTQYF

D: .
J: TRBJ2-5
size: .
V: TRBV6-6
DNA: TGTGCCAGCACCGACCCGCGCAGGGTAGAGGAGACCCAGTACTTC
CDR3: CASTDPRRVEETQYF

D: .
J: TRBJ1-1
size: .
V: TRBV6-5
DNA: TGTGCCAGCAGTTCGGCCTCCCTGGGCACTGAAGCTTTCTTT
CDR3: CASSSASLGTEAFF

D: TRBD1
J: TRBJ1-1
size: .
V: TRBV7-3
DNA: TGTGCCAGCAGCCGACAGGGTCCGAACACTGAAGCTTTCTTT
CDR3: CASSRQGPNTEAFF

D: .
J: TRBJ1-2
size: .
V: TRBV13
DNA: TGTGCCAGCAGCTTAGAGGGATATGGCTACACCTTC
CDR3: CASSLEGYGYTF

D: .
J: TRBJ2-7
size: .
V: TRBV10-3
DNA: TGTGCCATCAGTGAGACGGGTTACGAGCAGTACTTC
CDR3: CAISETGYEQYF

D: .
J: TRBJ1-2
size: .
V: TRBV27
DNA: TGTGCCAGCAGTGTTAGACCGAGTAACTATGGCTACACCTTC
CDR3: CASSVRPSNYGYTF

D: TRBD1
J: TRBJ2-2
size: .
V: TRBV6-1
DNA: TGTGCCAGCGCTAGGACAGGGAACACCGGGGAGCTGTTTTTT
CDR3: CASARTGNTGELFF

D: .
J: TRBJ2-7
size: once
V: TRBV7-6
DNA: TGTGCCAGCAGCCGTAATTCGGCCCTCTCCGGAGAGCAGTACTTC
CDR3: CASSRNSALSGEQYF

D: TRBD1
J: TRBJ1-2
size: .
V: TRBV5-4
DNA: TGTGCCGGGGGAGGACAGGGCGGGCTCGGCTATGGCTACACCTTC
CDR3: CAGGGQGGLGYGYTF

D: TRBD2
J: TRBJ2-2
size: .
V: TRBV7-2
DNA: TGTGCCAGCAGCGCCCCGGGAGGGACCGGGGAGCTGTTTTTT
CDR3: CASSAPGGTGELFF

D: TRBD1
J: TRBJ1-6
size: .
V: TRBV5-6
DNA: TGTGCCAGCAGCTTGACCGGGACAGGGGATGCGATTTCACCCCTCCACTTT
CDR3: CASSLTGTGDAISPLHF

D: TRBD1
J: TRBJ1-3
size: .
V: TRBV6-1
DNA: TGTGCCAGCAGTGGGGGACAGGGAAACACCATATATTTT
CDR3: CASSGGQGNTIYF

D: TRBD1
J: TRBJ2-7
size: .
V: TRBV2
DNA: TGTGCCAGCAGTGAACTCAGGACAGGGACCTACGAGCAGTACTTC
CDR3: CASSELRTGTYEQYF

D: TRBD1
J: TRBJ1-2
size: .
V: TRBV7-2
DNA: TGTGCCAGCGGCCAGGGGGAACTCTATGGCTACACCTTC
CDR3: CASGQGELYGYTF

D: TRBD2
J: TRBJ2-3
size: .
V: TRBV4-2
DNA: TGTGCCAGCAGCCAAGAGGCTAGCGGGGGGTCAGATACGCAGTATTTT
CDR3: CASSQEASGGSDTQYF

D: .
J: TRBJ1-1
size: .
V: TRBV19
DNA: TGTGCCAGTAGTGGCCGACATCGGGGGAACACTGAAGCTTTCTTT
CDR3: CASSGRHRGNTEAFF

D: TRBD1
J: TRBJ2-3
size: .
V: TRBV5-1
DNA: TGCGCCAGCAGCTTAAGGGGGCTTGGCACAGATACGCAGTATTTT
CDR3: CASSLRGLGTDTQYF

D: .
J: TRBJ2-7
size: .
V: TRBV7-9
DNA: TGTGCCAGCAGCTTAGGGCAGTCCGGGGCCTACGAGCAGTACTTC
CDR3: CASSLGQSGAYEQYF

D: TRBD2
J: TRBJ2-5
size: .
V: TRBV13
DNA: TGTGCCAGCAGCGCACGGGGGGACCTGCTGGAGACCCAGTACTTC
CDR3: CASSARGDLLETQYF

D: TRBD1
J: TRBJ1-5
size: once
V: TRBV5-6
DNA: TGTGCCAGCAGCTCCAGGGGGTTGGAACCCCAGCATTTT
CDR3: CASSSRGLEPQHF

D: TRBD1
J: TRBJ1-2
size: .
V: TRBV29-1
DNA: TGCAGCGTTGAAGATCGCGGGACAGGGGACCGAGTATACACCTTC
CDR3: CSVEDRGTGDRVYTF

D: .
J: TRBJ1-2
size: .
V: TRBV10-3
DNA: TGTGCCGCCAACAAAGGTAGGGGCGACTATGGCTACACCTTC
CDR3: CAANKGRGDYGYTF

D: .
J: TRBJ2-5
size: few
V: TRBV5-4
DNA: TGTGCCAGCAGCTTGGTGGGTTATAAGGAGACCCAGTACTTC
CDR3: CASSLVGYKETQYF

D: .
J: TRBJ2-7
size: .
V: TRBV7-8
DNA: TGTGCCAGCAGCTTAGCCGACTCGGATGGCGAGCAGTACTTC
CDR3: CASSLADSDGEQYF

D: .
J: TRBJ2-2
size: once
V: TRBV14
DNA: TGTGCCAGCAGCCTACAGGGTGGCACCGGGGAGCTGTTTTTT
CDR3: CASSLQGGTGELFF

D: TRBD1
J: TRBJ1-1
size: .
V: TRBV7-3
DNA: TGTGCCAGCAGCCCACAGGGGTCCACTGAAGCTTTCTTT
CDR3: CASSPQGSTEAFF

D: TRBD2
J: TRBJ2-5
size: .
V: TRBV5-1
DNA: TGCGCCAGCCAGATAACGTCCCGGGGAGGGGAGACCCAGTACTTC
CDR3: CASQITSRGGETQYF

D: .
J: TRBJ2-7
size: .
V: TRBV18
DNA: TGTGCCAGCTCATCGTTAGGGGGAACCCACGAGCAGTACTTC
CDR3: CASSSLGGTHEQYF

D: .
J: TRBJ2-5
size: .
V: TRBV7-8
DNA: TGTGCCAGCAGCCCCGTGTACGTGGAGCAGTACTTC
CDR3: CASSPVYVEQYF

D: .
J: TRBJ1-2
size: once
V: TRBV4-1
DNA: TGCGCCAGCAGCCTCGGCCCGGGGGGCTACACCTTC
CDR3: CASSLGPGGYTF

D: .
J: TRBJ2-5
size: .
V: TRBV7-2
DNA: TGTGCCAGCAGCTTAGCGCCCCAAGAGACCCAGTACTTC
CDR3: CASSLAPQETQYF

D: .
J: TRBJ2-1
size: .
V: TRBV29-1
DNA: TGCAGCGTTGACGACGGCCTCCCGGGTGAGCAGTTCTTC
CDR3: CSVDDGLPGEQFF

D: .
J: TRBJ1-4
size: .
V: TRBV4-3
DNA: TGCGCCAGCAGCCAAGGGGGCCCCGCTGAAAAACTGTTTTTT
CDR3: CASSQGGPAEKLFF

D: .
J: TRBJ2-7
size: .
V: TRBV18
DNA: TGTGCCAGCTCACCAAATGGGGCGGGTTACGAGCAGTACTTC
CDR3: CASSPNGAGYEQYF

D: .
J: TRBJ2-1
size: .
V: TRBV4-1
DNA: TGCGCCAGCAGCCACCCAGCCTCCTACAATGAGCAGTTCTTC
CDR3: CASSHPASYNEQFF

D: TRBD1
J: TRBJ2-2
size: few
V: TRBV2
DNA: TGTGCCAGCAGTGCACCTGACAGGGGATGGGCCGGGTACGCGAACACCGGGGAGCTGTTTTTT
CDR3: CASSAPDRGWAGYANTGELFF

D: .
J: TRBJ2-1
size: .
V: TRBV7-3
DNA: TGTGCCAGCAGAGATCCGGGAACCCACAATGAGCAGTTCTTC
CDR3: CASRDPGTHNEQFF